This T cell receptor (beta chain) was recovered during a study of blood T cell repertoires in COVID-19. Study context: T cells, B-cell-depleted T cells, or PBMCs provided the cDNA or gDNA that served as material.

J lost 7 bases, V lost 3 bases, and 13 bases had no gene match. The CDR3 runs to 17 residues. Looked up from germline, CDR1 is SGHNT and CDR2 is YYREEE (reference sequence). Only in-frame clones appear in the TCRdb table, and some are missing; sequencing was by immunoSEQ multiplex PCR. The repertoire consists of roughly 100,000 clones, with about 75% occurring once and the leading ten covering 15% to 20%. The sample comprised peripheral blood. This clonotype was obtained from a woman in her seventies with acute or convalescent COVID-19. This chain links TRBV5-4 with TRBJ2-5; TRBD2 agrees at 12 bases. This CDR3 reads CASSSKTSGGNTATQYF. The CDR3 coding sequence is TGTGCCAGCAGCTCCAAGACTAGCGGGGGAAACACGGCGACCCAGTACTTC. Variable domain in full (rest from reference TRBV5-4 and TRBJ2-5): ETGVTQSPTHLIKTRGQQVTLRCSSQSGHNTVSWYQQALGQGPQFIFQYYREEENGRGNFPPRFSGLQFPNYSSELNVNALELDDSALYLCASSSKTSGGNTATQYFGPGTRLLVL.